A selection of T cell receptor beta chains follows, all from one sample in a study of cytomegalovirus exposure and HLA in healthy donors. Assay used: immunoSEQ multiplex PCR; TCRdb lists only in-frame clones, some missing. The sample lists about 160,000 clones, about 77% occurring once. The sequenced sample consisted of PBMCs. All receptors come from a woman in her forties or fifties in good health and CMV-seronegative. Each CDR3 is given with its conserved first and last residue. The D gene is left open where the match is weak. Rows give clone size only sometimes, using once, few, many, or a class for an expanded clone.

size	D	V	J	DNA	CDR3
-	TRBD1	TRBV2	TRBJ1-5	TGTGCCAGCAGTTCCGGGCCCGAAACAGGGGGCAATCAGCCCCAGCATTTT	CASSSGPETGGNQPQHF
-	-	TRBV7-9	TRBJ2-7	TGTGCCAGCAGCGAACTGACAGGGACTCCCTACGAGCAGTACTTC	CASSELTGTPYEQYF
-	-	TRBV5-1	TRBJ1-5	TGCGCCAGCCGGCCCCGGGGGTCCAAGGGCCTCTCAGGGAGGAATCAGCCCCAGCATTTT	CASRPRGSKGLSGRNQPQHF
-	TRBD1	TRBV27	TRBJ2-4	TGTGCCAGCAGTTACGGGACAGGGAAAAACATTCAGTACTTC	CASSYGTGKNIQYF
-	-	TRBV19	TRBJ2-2	TGTGCCAGTACCCCCCACAGGGCGTTGACCGGGGAGCTGTTTTTT	CASTPHRALTGELFF
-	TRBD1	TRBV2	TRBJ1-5	TGTGCCAGCCTCTCGGACAGGGGTGGCAATCAGCCCCAGCATTTT	CASLSDRGGNQPQHF
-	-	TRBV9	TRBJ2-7	TGTGCCAGCAGCATGGAGGGGGGGAGGGCGAGTGAGCAGTACTTC	CASSMEGGRASEQYF
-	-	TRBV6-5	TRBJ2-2	TGTGCCAGCAGTTACTTTAGGGGGAACACCGGGGAGCTGTTTTTT	CASSYFRGNTGELFF
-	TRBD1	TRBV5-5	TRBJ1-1	TGTGCCAGCAGCCCCCGGACAGGGAGAGGCGACACTGAAGCTTTCTTT	CASSPRTGRGDTEAFF
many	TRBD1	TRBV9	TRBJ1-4	TGTGCCAGCAGCGTGAGGACAGGGGTGGGAGAAAAACTGTTTTTT	CASSVRTGVGEKLFF
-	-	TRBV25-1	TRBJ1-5	TGTGCCAGCAGTCAGTTCAATCAGCCCCAGCATTTT	CASSQFNQPQHF
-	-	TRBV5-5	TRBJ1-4	TGTGCCAGCAGCTTGGGACGGGCTAATGAAAAACTGTTTTTT	CASSLGRANEKLFF
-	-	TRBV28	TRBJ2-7	TGTGCCAGCAGTTTACTCGGGGGCTCCTACGAGCAGTACTTC	CASSLLGGSYEQYF
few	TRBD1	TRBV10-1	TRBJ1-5	TGCGCCAGCAGTACCGGACAGGGTGACAATCAGCCCCAGCATTTT	CASSTGQGDNQPQHF
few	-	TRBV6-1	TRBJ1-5	TGTGCCAGCAGTGGAATCGCAGGGGTAGGCAATCAGCCCCAGCATTTT	CASSGIAGVGNQPQHF
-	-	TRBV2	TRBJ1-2	TGTGCCAGCGGCGGAGACTACACCTTC	CASGGDYTF
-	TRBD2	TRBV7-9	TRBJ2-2	TGTGCCAGCAGCCCCCACGGGGCTAGCGGGAGAACCGGGGAGCTGTTTTTT	CASSPHGASGRTGELFF
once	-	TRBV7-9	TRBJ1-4	TGTGCCAGCAGCTTTAACCCCACGGCGGAGAATGAAAAACTGTTTTTT	CASSFNPTAENEKLFF
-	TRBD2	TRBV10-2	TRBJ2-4	TGCGCCAGCAGTGACGGGACTAGTCTACTGTACATTCAGTACTTC	CASSDGTSLLYIQYF
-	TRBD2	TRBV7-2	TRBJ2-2	TGTGCCAGCAGCTTTAGCGGGAGGCTCGGTGTCGGGGAGCTGTTTTTT	CASSFSGRLGVGELFF
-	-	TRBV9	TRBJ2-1	TGTGCCAGCAGCGTAGCTGGGGACTTCTACAATGAGCAGTTCTTC	CASSVAGDFYNEQFF
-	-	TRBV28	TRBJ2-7	TGTGCCAGCAGCACCTTGGACCCGGGACTCTCCTACGAGCAGTACTTC	CASSTLDPGLSYEQYF
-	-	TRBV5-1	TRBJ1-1	TGCGCCAGCAGCTACAACCGGGGCACTGAAGCTTTCTTT	CASSYNRGTEAFF
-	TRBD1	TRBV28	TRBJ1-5	TGTGCCAGCAGGGAGGGGGCAATAGGTGGCAATCAGCCCCAGCATTTT	CASREGAIGGNQPQHF
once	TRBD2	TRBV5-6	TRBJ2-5	TGTGCCAGCAGCATCGGGACTAGGTGGGAGACCCAGTACTTC	CASSIGTRWETQYF
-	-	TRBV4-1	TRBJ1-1	TGCGCCAGCAGCCCTACAGGGTTGGGGACTGAAGCTTTCTTT	CASSPTGLGTEAFF
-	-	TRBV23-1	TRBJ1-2	TGCGCCAGCAGTCAACGGGGAGAGGACTATGGCTACACCTTC	CASSQRGEDYGYTF
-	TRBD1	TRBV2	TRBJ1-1	TGTGCCACAAGACAGGGGGCCGGGGTCACTGAAGCTTTCTTT	CATRQGAGVTEAFF
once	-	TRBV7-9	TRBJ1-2	TGTGCCGGGGATTTAGGGGACTATGGCTACACCTTC	CAGDLGDYGYTF
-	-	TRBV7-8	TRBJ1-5	TGTGCCAGCAGCTTAGCGGGGGGGACTCAGCCCCAGCATTTT	CASSLAGGTQPQHF
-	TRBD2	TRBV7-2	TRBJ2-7	TGTGCCAGCAGCTTCACTAGCGGGGGATACGAGCAGTACTTC	CASSFTSGGYEQYF
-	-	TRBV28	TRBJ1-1	TGTGCCAGCAGTTTACCGGAGGCGGGGGGCCCTAACACTGAAGCTTTCTTT	CASSLPEAGGPNTEAFF
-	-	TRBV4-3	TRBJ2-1	TGCGCCAGCAGCCAAGACACGGGGAATGAGCAGTTCTTC	CASSQDTGNEQFF
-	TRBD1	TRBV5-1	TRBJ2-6	TGCGCCAGCAGCCTCGGACAGGGTTTCTCTGGGGCCAACGTCCTGACTTTC	CASSLGQGFSGANVLTF
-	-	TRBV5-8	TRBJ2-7	TGTGCCAGCAGCTTGATGGGGAGCTACGAGCAGTACTTC	CASSLMGSYEQYF
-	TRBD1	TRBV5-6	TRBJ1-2	TGTGCCAGCAGCTTGACCGGGACAGGCTATGGCTACACCTTC	CASSLTGTGYGYTF
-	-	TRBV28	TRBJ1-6	TGTGCCAGCAGTGCGTTAAGGGGGAAACCAAATTCACCCCTCCACTTT	CASSALRGKPNSPLHF
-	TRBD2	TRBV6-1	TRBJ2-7	TGTGCCAGCAGTGAAAGTGCGGGGGGCATCTACGAGCAGTACTTC	CASSESAGGIYEQYF
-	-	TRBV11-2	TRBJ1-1	TGTGCCAGCAGCTTAGATTCCGTTCCGTTGAACACTGAAGCTTTCTTT	CASSLDSVPLNTEAFF
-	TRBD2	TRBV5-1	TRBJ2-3	TGCGCCAGCAGCGTGACTAGCGGGGGGTCCACAGATACGCAGTATTTT	CASSVTSGGSTDTQYF
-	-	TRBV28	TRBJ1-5	TGTGCCAGCAGTCTCCCGGGGGATCGGTCCCAGCATTTT	CASSLPGDRSQHF
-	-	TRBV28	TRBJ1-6	TGTGCCAGCAGTTTTTTTCGCACCGGGAATTCACCCCTCCACTTT	CASSFFRTGNSPLHF
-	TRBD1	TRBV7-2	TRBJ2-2	TGTGCCAGCAGATCTCAGGGGGCCCAGAACACCGGGGAGCTGTTTTTT	CASRSQGAQNTGELFF
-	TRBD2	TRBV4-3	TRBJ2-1	TGCGCCAGCAGCCAGATACTAGCGGGAGCCTACAATGAGCAGTTCTTC	CASSQILAGAYNEQFF
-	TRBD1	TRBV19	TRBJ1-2	TGTGCCAGTAGTAGATCTCAGTCCGGGACAGCGGAGTTGGGCTATGGCTACACCTTC	CASSRSQSGTAELGYGYTF
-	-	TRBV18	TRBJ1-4	TGTGCCAGCTCAGAGCACGGCGGGGCTAATGAAAAACTGTTTTTT	CASSEHGGANEKLFF
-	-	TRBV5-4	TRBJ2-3	TGTGCCAGCAGCTTGCAGGGGACCACAGATACGCAGTATTTT	CASSLQGTTDTQYF
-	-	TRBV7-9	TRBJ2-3	TGTGCCAGCAGCTTGCACTTCACGGACAGCCACACAGATACGCAGTATTTT	CASSLHFTDSHTDTQYF
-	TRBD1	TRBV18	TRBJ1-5	TGTGCCAGCTCACCAGAGGGGACAGGGAATCAGCCCCAGCATTTT	CASSPEGTGNQPQHF
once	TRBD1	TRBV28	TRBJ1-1	TGTGCCAGCAGTCTTCCCGGGACAGGTGAAGCTTTCTTT	CASSLPGTGEAFF
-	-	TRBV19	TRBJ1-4	TGTGCCAGTAGTCCCGGACTGGGCGAAAAACTGTTTTTT	CASSPGLGEKLFF
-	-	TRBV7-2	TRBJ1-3	TGTGCCAGCAGCCGGGAACGCTCTGGAAACACCATATATTTT	CASSRERSGNTIYF